One sample yielded the 2 T cell receptor beta chains listed below, sequenced in a study of T cells in Graves' hyperthyroidism and ophthalmopathy. Amplified TCR beta CDR3 regions came from RNA transcripts. HTBI primers were employed in a first-round RT-PCR of the TCR CDR3. TCRdb re-called the multiplex PCR reads through MiXCR, storing one row per CDR3 protein. This sample carries about 480,000 distinct CDR3 sequences, approximately 22% of them seen once, and the ten largest clones take approximately 54%. The source material was blood. Every receptor here comes from a woman in her 70s with Graves' ophthalmopathy.

The chain has TRBV20-1 and TRBJ1-5; unclear D gene. The CDR3 runs to 13 residues. Per germline, CDR1 DFQATT and CDR2 SNEGSKA (reference sequence). With 5 bases removed from V and 0 bases from J, the gap between germline ends came to 8 bases. CDR3 amino acids: CSAGRGSNQPQHF. CDR3 coding DNA: TGCAGTGCTGGGAGAGGTAGCAATCAGCCCCAGCATTTT.

This clonotype was seen ten or more times. This chain connects TRBV7-2 to TRBJ2-7, with a possible D match to TRBD2 (6 bases). The CDR3 totals 14 residues. Germline V gene data show CDR1 as SGHTA and CDR2 as FQGNSA. V shed 5 bases and J shed 4 bases, with 15 bases lying between them. CDR3 bases: TGTGCCAGCAGCCTTTCCCTCGGGGGTTACGAGCAGTACTTC. Translation gives CASSLSLGGYEQYF.